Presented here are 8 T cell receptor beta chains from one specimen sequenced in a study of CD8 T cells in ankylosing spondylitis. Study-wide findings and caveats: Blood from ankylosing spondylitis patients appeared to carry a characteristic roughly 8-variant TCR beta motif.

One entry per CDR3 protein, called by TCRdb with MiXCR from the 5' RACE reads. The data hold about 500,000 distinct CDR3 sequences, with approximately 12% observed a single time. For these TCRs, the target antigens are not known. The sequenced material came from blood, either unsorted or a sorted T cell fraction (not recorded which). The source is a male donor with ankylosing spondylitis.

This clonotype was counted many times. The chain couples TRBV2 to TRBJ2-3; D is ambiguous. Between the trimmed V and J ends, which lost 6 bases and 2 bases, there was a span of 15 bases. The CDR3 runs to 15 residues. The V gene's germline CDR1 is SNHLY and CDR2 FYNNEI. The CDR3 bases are TGTGCCAGCAGCCGAACCGCCTCAACCACAGATACGCAGTATTTT. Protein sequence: CASSRTASTTDTQYF.

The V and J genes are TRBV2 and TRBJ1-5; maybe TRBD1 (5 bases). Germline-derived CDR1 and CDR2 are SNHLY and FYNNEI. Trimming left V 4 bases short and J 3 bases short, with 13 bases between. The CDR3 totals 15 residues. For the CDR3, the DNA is TGTGCCAGCAGTGGGGTGCGACAGCCCAATCAGCCCCAGCATTTT. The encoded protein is CASSGVRQPNQPQHF.

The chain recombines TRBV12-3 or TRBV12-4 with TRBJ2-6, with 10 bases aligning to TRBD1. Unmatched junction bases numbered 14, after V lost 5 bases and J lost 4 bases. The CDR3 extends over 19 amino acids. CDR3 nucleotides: TGTGCCAGCAGTAAAACGACAGGGGGCGTATTTAGGGGGGCCAACGTCCTGACTTTC. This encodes CASSKTTGGVFRGANVLTF.

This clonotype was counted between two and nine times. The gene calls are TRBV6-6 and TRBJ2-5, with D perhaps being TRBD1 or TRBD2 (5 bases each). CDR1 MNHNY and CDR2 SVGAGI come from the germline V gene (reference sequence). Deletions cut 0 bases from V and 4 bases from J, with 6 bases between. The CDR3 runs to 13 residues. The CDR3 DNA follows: TGTGCCAGCAGTTACTCGAGGGGAGAGACCCAGTACTTC. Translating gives CASSYSRGETQYF.

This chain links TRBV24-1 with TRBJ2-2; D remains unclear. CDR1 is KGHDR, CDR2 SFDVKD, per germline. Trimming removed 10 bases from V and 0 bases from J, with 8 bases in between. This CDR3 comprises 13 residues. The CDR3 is CATQATNTGELFF. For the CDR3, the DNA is TGTGCCACGCAGGCTACGAACACCGGGGAGCTGTTTTTT.

The CDR3 sequence is CASSLRRERTGELFF. CDR3 nucleotide sequence: TGTGCCAGCAGCCTACGGAGGGAACGGACCGGGGAGCTGTTTTTT. V gene TRBV7-8 combines with J gene TRBJ2-2; possible D gene TRBD2, 6 bases. CDR1 is SGHVS, CDR2 FQNEAQ, per germline. This CDR3 is 15 amino acids long. V lost 5 bases and J lost 5, with 15 bases in between.

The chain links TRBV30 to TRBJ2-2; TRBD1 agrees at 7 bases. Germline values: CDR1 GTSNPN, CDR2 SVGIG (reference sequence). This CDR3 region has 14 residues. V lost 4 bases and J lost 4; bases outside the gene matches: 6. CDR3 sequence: CAWTRTGFTGELFF. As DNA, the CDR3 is TGTGCCTGGACCCGGACAGGATTCACCGGGGAGCTGTTTTTT.

The CDR3 spells CASSFWGQRQETQYF. DNA for the CDR3: TGTGCCAGCAGCTTCTGGGGTCAACGCCAAGAGACCCAGTACTTC. The rearrangement joins TRBV7-2 to TRBJ2-5; D is unresolved. Trimming stripped 3 bases from V and 1 base from J, with 12 bases between. The CDR3 runs 15 residues. Germline V gene sequence: CDR1 SGHTA, CDR2 FQGNSA.